This section outlines one T cell receptor (beta chain) sequence together with its context. What antigen it recognizes has not been identified. No base quality information exists; no much larger clone differs at one position. This entry is derived from a study of lymphopenia after photon versus proton radiotherapy (dated by TCRdb to the late 2010s). With respect to the entire study: The study compared the immunological effects of photon versus proton radiation therapy in patients with gastrointestinal tumors who developed high-grade lymphopenia. The goal of the study was to characterize the differences between the two radiation modalities in how they affect the immune system. The cohort included around 22 patients with gastrointestinal tumors who developed lymphopenia after receiving either photon or proton therapy.

Libraries were constructed by the immunoSEQ multiplex PCR assay. Deep sequencing of rearranged TCR beta loci, alongside multiparametric flow cytometry, was used to profile T cell repertoires. Not all clones reach the TCRdb copy of this immuneACCESS table, which keeps in-frame sequences only. Checked studies attribute under half of the gap to unresolved V genes and leave the rest unexplained. This sample holds some 27,000 clones; approximately 87% were observed only once. Of the sample, around 47% falls within the top ten clones. General conclusions and limits of the study: During treatment, patients who received proton therapy stayed relatively stable, whereas patients who received photon therapy lost naive T cells and TCR diversity and gained effector/memory populations. The survival association was examined only in patients who died, and the authors described better survival with proton therapy as a possibility, not as a demonstrated result. After the lymphocyte count nadir, repertoires from photon-treated patients showed oligoclonal expansion, particularly of CD8+ Temra cells, and this expansion drove the decline in diversity. Across the cohort, a larger post-nadir drop in TCR diversity was inversely correlated with overall survival time among patients who died.

Sequencing was performed on peripheral blood, taken from a patient treated with proton-based radiotherapy. The sequence derives from a woman aged 55-69 years with cholangiocarcinoma. Some clones in this sample may be carry-over from other donors' samples.

The CDR3 region: CASRSAVETQYF. The DNA sequence follows: TGTGCCAGCAGATCCGCGGTGGAGACCCAGTACTTC. The chain uses TRBV2 and TRBJ2-5; no D segment can be confidently identified. V is reduced by 6 bases and J by 5 bases, leaving a spacing of 10 bases between them. Taken from the germline V gene, the CDR1 and CDR2 loops are SNHLY and FYNNEI. Reading from cysteine to phenylalanine, the CDR3 counts 12 amino acids. Left in the record is the CDR3 DNA by itself, 36 bases read in frame from the first base.